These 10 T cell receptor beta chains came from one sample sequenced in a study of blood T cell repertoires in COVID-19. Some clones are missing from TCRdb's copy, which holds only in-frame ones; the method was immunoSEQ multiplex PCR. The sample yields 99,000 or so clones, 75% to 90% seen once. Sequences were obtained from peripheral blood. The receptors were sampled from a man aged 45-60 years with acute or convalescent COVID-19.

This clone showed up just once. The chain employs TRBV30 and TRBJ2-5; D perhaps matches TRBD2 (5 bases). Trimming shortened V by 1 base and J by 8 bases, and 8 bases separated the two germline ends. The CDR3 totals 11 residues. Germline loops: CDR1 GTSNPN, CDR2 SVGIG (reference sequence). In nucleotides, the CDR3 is TGTGCCTGGAGTGATGGGAGTACCCAGTACTTC. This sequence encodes CAWSDGSTQYF. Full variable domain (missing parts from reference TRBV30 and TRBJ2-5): SQTIHQWPATLVQPVGSPLSLECTVEGTSNPNLYWYRQAAGRGLQLLFYSVGIGQISSEVPQNLSASRPQDRQFILSSKKLLLSDSGFYLCAWSDGSTQYFGPGTRLLVL.

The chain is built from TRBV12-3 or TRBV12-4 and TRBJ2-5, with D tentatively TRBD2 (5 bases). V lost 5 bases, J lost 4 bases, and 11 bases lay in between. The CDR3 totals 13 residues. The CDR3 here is CASSASAGETQYF. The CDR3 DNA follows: TGTGCCAGCAGTGCGTCGGCGGGAGAGACCCAGTACTTC.

CDR3 sequence (DNA): TGTGCCAGCAGCAATACAGGGGAAGACCAGCCCCAGCATTTT. Its translation is CASSNTGEDQPQHF. The chain carries TRBV21-1 and TRBJ1-5; no DNA check was done on the table's D call, TRBD1. TRBV21-1 is reported as a pseudogene. This CDR3 has 14 residues.

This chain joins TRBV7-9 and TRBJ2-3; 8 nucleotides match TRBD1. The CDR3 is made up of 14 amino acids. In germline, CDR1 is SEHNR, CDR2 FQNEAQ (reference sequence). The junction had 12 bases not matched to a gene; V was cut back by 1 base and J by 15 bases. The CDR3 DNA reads TGTGCCAGCAGCTTAGGCCAACCGGGACAGGTGCCCTATTTT. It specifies CASSLGQPGQVPYF.

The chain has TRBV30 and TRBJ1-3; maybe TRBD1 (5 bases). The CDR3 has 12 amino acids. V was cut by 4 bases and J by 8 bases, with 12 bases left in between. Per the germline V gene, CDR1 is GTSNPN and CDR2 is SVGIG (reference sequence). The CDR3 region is CAWNAVRDTIYF. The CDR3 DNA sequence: TGTGCCTGGAACGCAGTCAGGGACACCATATATTTT.

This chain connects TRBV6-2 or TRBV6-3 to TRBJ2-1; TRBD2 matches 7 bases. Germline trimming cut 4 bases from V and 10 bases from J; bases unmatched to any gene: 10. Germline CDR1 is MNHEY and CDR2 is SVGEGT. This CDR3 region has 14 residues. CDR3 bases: TGTGCCAGCAGTTCTCCGGGATGGGGAGGGGAGCAGTTCTTC. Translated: CASSSPGWGGEQFF.

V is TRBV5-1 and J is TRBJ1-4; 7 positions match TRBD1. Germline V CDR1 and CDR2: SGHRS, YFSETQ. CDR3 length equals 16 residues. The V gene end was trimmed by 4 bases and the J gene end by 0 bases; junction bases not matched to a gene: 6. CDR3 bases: TGCGCCAGCAGCCGGGACAGTAACCCAACTAATGAAAAACTGTTTTTT. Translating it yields CASSRDSNPTNEKLFF.

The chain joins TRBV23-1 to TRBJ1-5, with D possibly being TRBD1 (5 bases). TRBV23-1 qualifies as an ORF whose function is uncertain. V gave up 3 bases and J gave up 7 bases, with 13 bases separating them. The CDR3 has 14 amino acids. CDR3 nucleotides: TGCGCCAGCAGTCATACAGGAGATGGCCAGCCCCAGCATTTT. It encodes CASSHTGDGQPQHF.

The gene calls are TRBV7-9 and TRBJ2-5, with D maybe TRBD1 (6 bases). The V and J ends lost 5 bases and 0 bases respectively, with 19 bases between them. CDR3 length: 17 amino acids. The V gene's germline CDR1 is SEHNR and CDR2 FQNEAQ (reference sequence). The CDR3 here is CASSPWGMGDNQETQYF. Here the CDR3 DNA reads TGTGCCAGCAGCCCATGGGGGATGGGGGACAACCAAGAGACCCAGTACTTC. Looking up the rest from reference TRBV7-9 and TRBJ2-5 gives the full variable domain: DTGVSQNPRHKITKRGQNVTFRCDPISEHNRLYWYRQTLGQGPEFLTYFQNEAQLEKSRLLSDRFSAERPKGSFSTLEIQRTEQGDSAMYLCASSPWGMGDNQETQYFGPGTRLLVL.

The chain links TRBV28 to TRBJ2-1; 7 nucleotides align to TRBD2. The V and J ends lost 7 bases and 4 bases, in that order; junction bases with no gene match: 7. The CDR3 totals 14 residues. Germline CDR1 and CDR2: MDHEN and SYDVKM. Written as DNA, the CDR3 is TGTGCCAGCACTGCGGTAGCGGGTTACAATGAGCAGTTCTTC. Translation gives CASTAVAGYNEQFF.